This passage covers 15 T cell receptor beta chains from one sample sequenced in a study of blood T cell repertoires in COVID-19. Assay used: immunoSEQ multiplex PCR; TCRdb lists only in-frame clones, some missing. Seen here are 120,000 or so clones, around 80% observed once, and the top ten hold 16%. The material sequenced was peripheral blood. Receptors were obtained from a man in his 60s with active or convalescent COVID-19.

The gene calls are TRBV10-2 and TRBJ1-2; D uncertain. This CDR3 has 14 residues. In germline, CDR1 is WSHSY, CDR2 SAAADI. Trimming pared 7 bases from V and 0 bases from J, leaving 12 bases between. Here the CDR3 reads CASIGDLTNYGYTF. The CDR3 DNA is TGCGCCAGCATTGGAGACCTAACTAACTATGGCTACACCTTC.

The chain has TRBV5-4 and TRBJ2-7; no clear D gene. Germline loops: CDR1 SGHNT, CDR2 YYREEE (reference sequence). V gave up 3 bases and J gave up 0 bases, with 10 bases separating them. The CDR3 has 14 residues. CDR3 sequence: CASSSHESSYEQYF. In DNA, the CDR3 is TGTGCCAGCAGCTCCCACGAGAGCTCCTACGAGCAGTACTTC.

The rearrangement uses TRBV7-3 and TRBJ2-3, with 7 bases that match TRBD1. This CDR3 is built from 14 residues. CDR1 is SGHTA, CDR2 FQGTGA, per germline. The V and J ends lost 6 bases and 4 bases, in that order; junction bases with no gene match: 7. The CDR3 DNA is TGTGCCAGCAGTCCTACAGGGGTCGCAGATACGCAGTATTTT. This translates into CASSPTGVADTQYF.

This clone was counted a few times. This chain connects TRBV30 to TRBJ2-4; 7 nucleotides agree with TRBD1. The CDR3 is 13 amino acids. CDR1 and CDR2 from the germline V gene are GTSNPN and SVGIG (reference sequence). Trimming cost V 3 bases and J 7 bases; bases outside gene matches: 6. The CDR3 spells CAWSDMTGNIQYF. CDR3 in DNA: TGTGCCTGGAGCGATATGACAGGGAACATTCAGTACTTC.

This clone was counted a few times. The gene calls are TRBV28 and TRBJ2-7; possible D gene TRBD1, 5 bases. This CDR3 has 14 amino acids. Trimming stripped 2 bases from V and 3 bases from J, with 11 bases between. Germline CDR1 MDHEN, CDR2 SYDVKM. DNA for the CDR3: TGTGCCAGCAGTTTACCCCCCAGGGACTACGAGCAGTACTTC. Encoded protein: CASSLPPRDYEQYF.

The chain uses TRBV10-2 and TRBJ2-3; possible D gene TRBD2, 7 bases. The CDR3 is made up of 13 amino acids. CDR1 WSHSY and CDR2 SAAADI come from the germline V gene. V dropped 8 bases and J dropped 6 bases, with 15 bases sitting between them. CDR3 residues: CASAGARGDTQYF. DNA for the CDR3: TGCGCCAGCGCGGGGGCGCGGGGGGATACGCAGTATTTT.

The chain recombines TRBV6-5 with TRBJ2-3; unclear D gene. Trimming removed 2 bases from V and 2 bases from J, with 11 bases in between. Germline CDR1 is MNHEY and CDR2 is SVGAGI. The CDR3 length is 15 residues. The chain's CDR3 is CASSYKPMLTDTQYF. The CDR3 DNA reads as TGTGCCAGCAGTTACAAACCTATGCTCACAGATACGCAGTATTTT.

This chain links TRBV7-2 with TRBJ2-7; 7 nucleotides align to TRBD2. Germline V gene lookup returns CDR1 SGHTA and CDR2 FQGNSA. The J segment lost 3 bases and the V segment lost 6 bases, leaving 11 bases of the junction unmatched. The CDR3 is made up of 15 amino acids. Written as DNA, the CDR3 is TGTGCCAGCAGTCGCTCGGGAGGTGGGGGCTACGAGCAGTACTTC. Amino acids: CASSRSGGGGYEQYF.

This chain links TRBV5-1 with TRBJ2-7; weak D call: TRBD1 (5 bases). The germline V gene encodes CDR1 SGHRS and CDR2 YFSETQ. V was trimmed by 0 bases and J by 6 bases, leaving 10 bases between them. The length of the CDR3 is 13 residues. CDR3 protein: CASSLEGPSEQYF. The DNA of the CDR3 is TGCGCCAGCAGCTTGGAGGGGCCCAGCGAGCAGTACTTC.

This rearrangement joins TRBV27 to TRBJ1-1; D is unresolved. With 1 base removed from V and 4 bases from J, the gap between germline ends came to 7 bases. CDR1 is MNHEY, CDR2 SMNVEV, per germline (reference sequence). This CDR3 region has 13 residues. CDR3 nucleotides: TGTGCCAGCAGTTTATTCGGCGGCACTGAAGCTTTCTTT. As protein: CASSLFGGTEAFF.

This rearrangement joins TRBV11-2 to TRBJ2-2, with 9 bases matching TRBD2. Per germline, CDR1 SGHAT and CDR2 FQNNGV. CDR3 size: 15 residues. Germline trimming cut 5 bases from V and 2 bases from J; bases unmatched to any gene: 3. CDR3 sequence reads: CASSQLAGNTGELFF. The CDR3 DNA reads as TGTGCCAGCAGCCAACTAGCGGGCAACACCGGGGAGCTGTTTTTT.

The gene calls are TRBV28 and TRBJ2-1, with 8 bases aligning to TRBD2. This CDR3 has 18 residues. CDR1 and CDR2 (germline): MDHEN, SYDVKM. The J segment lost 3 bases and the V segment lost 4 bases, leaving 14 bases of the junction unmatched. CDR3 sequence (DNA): TGTGCCAGCAGTTCTGATTCGGGTAGCGGGGTGGGCTACAATGAGCAGTTCTTC. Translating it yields CASSSDSGSGVGYNEQFF.

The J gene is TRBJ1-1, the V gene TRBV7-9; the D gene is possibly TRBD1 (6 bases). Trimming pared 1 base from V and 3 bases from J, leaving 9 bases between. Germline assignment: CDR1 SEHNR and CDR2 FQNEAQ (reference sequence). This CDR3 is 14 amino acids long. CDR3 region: CASSLGGRDTEAFF. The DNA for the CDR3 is TGTGCCAGCAGCTTAGGGGGGCGCGACACTGAAGCTTTCTTT.

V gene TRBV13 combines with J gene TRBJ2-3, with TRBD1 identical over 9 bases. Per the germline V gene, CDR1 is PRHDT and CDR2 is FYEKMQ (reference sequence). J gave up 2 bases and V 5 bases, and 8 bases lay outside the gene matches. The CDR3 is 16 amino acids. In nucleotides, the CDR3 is TGTGCCAGCAGCCACTCGGGGACAGGGACCACAGATACGCAGTATTTT. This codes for CASSHSGTGTTDTQYF.

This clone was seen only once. The CDR3 is CASSLGHSYEQYF. The CDR3 DNA sequence: TGTGCCAGCAGTTTAGGACACTCCTACGAGCAGTACTTC. V usage is TRBV27 and J usage is TRBJ2-7; D is possibly TRBD1 (5 bases). Germline values: CDR1 MNHEY, CDR2 SMNVEV (reference sequence). V was pared by 2 bases and J by 0 bases, with 5 bases between. The CDR3 length is 13 residues.